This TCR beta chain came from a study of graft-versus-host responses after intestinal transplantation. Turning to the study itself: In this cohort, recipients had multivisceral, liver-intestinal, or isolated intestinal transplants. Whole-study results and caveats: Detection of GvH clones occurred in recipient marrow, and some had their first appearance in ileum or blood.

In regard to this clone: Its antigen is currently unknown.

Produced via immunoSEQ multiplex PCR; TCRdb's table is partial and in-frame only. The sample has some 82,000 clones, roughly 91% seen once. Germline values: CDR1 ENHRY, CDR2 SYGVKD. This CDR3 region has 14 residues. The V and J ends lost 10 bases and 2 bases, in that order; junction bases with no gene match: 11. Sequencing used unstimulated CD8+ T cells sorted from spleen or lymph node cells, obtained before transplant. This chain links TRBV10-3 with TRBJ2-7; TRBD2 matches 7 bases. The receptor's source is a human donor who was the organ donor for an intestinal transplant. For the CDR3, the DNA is TGTGCCACCTCTGCCGGGGGGTCGACCTACGAGCAGTACTTC. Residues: CATSAGGSTYEQYF.